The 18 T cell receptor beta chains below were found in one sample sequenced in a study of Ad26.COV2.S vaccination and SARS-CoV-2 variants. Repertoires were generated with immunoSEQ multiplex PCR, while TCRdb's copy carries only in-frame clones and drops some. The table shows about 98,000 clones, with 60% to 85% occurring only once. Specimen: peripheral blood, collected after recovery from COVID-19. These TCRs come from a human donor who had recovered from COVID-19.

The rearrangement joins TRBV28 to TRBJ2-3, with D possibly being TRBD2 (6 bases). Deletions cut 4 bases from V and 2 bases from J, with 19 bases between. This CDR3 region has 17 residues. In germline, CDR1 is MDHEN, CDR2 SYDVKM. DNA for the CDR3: TGTGCCAGCAGTTCCCCTAGGGGTGGGACTTACACAGATACGCAGTATTTT. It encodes CASSSPRGGTYTDTQYF. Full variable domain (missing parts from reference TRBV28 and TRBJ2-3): DVKVTQSSRYLVKRTGEKVFLECVQDMDHENMFWYRQDPGLGLRLIYFSYDVKMKEKGDIPEGYSVSREKKERFSLILESASTNQTSMYLCASSSPRGGTYTDTQYFGPGTRLTVL.

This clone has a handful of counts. The CDR3 region is CASTPGFMNTEAFF. CDR3 DNA sequence: TGTGCCAGCACCCCGGGATTTATGAACACTGAAGCTTTCTTT. The chain joins TRBV27 to TRBJ1-1, with D hard to call. The V end lost 7 bases, the J end lost 0 bases, and 12 bases lay between the germline ends. Per germline, CDR1 MNHEY and CDR2 SMNVEV (reference sequence). The CDR3 has 14 amino acids.

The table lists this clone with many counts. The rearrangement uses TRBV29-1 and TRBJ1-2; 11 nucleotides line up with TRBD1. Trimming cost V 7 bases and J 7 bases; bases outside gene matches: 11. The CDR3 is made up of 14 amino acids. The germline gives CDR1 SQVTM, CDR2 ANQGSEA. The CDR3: CSAGAGQGASGYTF. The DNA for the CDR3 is TGCAGCGCGGGGGCCGGACAGGGGGCCAGTGGCTACACCTTC. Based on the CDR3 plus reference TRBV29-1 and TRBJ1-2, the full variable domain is SAVISQKPSRDICQRGTSLTIQCQVDSQVTMMFWYRQQPGQSLTLIATANQGSEATYESGFVIDKFPISRPNLTFSTLTVSNMSPEDSSIYLCSAGAGQGASGYTFGSGTRLTVV.

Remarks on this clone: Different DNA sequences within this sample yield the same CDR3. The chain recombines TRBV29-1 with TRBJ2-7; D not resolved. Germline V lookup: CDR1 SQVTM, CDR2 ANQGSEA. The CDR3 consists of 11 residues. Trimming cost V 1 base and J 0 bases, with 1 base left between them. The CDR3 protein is CSVEGSYEQYF. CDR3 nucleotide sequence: TGCAGCGTTGAAGGCTCCTACGAGCAGTACTTC.

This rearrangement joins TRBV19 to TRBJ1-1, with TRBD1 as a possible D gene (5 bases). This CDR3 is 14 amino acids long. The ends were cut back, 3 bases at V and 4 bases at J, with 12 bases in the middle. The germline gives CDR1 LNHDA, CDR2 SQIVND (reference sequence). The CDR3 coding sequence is TGTGCCAGTAGTATTAATTCGGGGGGCACTGAAGCTTTCTTT. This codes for CASSINSGGTEAFF.

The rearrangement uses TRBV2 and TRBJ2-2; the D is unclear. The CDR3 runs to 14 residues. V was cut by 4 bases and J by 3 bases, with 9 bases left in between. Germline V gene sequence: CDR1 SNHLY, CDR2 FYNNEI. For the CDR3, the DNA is TGTGCCAGCAGTGGGAACAACTACACCGGGGAGCTGTTTTTT. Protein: CASSGNNYTGELFF.

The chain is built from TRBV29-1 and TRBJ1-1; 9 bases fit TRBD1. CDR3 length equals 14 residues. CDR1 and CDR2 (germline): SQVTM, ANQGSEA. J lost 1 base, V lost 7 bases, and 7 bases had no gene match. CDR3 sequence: CSAGTGWGNTEAFF. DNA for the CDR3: TGCAGCGCCGGGACAGGGTGGGGGAACACTGAAGCTTTCTTT.

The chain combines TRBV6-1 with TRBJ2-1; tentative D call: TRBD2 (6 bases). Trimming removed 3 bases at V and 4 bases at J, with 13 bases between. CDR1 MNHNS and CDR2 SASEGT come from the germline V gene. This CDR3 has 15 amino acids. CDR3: CASSEEGRIYNEQFF. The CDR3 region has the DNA TGTGCCAGCAGTGAGGAGGGCAGGATTTACAATGAGCAGTTCTTC.

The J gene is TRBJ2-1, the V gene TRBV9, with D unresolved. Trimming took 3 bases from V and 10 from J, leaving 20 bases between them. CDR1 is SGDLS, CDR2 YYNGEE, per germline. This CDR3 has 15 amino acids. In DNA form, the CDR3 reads TGTGCCAGCAGCGCAGACGCCGTGACAATGTTGGAGCAGTTCTTC. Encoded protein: CASSADAVTMLEQFF.

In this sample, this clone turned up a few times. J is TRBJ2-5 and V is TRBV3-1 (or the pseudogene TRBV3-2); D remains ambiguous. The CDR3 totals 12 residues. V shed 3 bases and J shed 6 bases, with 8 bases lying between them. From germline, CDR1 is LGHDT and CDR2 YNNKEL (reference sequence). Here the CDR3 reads CASSHRPQTQYF. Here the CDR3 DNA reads TGTGCCAGCAGCCACAGACCCCAGACCCAGTACTTC.

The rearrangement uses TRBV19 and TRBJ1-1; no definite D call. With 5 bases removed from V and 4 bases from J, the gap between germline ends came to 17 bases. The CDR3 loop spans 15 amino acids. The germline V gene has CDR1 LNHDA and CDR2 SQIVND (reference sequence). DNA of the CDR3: TGTGCCAGTAGTGAGGTCGGGAGGGCGGCCACTGAAGCTTTCTTT. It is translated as CASSEVGRAATEAFF.

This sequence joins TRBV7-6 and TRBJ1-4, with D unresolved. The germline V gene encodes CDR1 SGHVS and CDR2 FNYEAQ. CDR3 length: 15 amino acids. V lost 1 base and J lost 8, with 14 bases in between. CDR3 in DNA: TGTGCCAGCAGCTTAGTGGAGGGCGCGGGGGAAAAACTGTTTTTT. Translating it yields CASSLVEGAGEKLFF.

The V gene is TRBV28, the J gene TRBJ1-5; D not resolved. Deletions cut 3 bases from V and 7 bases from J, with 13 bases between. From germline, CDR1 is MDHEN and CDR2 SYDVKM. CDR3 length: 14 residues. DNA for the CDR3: TGTGCCAGCAGTTTGGGAGGGTTTGGGCAGCCCCAGCATTTT. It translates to CASSLGGFGQPQHF.

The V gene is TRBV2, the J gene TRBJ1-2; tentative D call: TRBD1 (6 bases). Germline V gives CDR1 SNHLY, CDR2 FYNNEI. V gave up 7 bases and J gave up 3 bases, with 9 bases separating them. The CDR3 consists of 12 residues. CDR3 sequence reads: CASTQGYYGYTF. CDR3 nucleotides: TGTGCCAGCACCCAGGGGTACTATGGCTACACCTTC.

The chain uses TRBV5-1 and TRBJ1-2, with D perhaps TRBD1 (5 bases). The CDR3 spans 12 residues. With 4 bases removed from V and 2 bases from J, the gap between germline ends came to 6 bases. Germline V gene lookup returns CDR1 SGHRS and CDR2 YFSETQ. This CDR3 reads CASSPGNYGYTF. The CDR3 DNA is TGCGCCAGCAGCCCAGGGAACTATGGCTACACCTTC.

The CDR3 loop reads CASSLKLAGSRDTQYF. The CDR3 coding sequence is TGTGCCAGCAGCCTGAAACTAGCGGGGTCCAGGGATACGCAGTATTTT. The chain is built from TRBV11-2 and TRBJ2-3; 10 nucleotides agree with TRBD2. This CDR3 region has 16 residues. With 5 bases clipped from V and 6 bases from J, the junction kept 11 bases outside the gene matches. From germline, CDR1 is SGHAT and CDR2 FQNNGV.

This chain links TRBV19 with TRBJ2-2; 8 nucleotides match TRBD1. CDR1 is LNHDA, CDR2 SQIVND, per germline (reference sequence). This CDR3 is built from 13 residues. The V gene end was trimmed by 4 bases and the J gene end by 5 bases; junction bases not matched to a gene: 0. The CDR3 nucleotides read TGTGCCAGTAGTAACAGGGGGACCGGGGAGCTGTTTTTT. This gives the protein CASSNRGTGELFF.

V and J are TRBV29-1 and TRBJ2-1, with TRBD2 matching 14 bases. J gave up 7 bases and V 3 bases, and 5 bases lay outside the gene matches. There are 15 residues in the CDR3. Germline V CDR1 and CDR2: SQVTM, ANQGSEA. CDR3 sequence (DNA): TGCAGCGTTGAGGCAGGGACTAGCGGGGGAAATGAGCAGTTCTTC. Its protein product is CSVEAGTSGGNEQFF.